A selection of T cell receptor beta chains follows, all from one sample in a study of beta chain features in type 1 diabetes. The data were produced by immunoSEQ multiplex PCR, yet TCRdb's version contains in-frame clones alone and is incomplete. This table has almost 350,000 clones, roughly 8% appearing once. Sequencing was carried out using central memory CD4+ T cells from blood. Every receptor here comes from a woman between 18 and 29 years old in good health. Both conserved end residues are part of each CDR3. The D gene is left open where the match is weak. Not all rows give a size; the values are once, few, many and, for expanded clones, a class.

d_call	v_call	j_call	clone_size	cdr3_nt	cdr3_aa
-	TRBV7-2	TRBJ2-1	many	TGTGCCAGCAGCTACACTAGGTATGAGCAGTTCTTC	CASSYTRYEQFF
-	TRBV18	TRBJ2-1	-	TGTGCCAGCTCACCAGGATCCACCTCCTACAATGAGCAGTTCTTC	CASSPGSTSYNEQFF
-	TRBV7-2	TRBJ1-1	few	TGTGCCAGCAATTGGCAAATGAACACTGAAGCTTTCTTT	CASNWQMNTEAFF
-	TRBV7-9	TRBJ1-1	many	TGTGCCAGCAGCTTAGGGGCCTCACCTGAAGCTTTCTTT	CASSLGASPEAFF
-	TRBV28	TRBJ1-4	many	TGTGCCAGCAGTTTTCTAGAAAAACTGTTTTTT	CASSFLEKLFF
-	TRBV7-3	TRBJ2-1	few	TGTGCCAGCAGCTTAAGCGCAAACGGGAATGAGCAGTTCTTC	CASSLSANGNEQFF
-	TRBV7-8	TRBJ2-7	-	TGTGCCAGCAGCCCCGCGGGGACTTTAGTCTACGAGCAGTACTTC	CASSPAGTLVYEQYF
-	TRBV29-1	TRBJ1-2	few	TGCAGCGCAGGGGCTCGGGACTATGGCTACACCTTC	CSAGARDYGYTF
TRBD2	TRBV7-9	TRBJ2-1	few	TGTGCCAGCAGCTTAGGACTAGCCGACAATGAGCAGTTCTTC	CASSLGLADNEQFF
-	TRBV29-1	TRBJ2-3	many	TGCAGCGTTGAGTCATCTTACGGTACGCAGTATTTT	CSVESSYGTQYF
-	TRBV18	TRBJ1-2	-	TGTGCCAGCTCACCACTTGGGACGCCTAACTATGGCTACACCTTC	CASSPLGTPNYGYTF
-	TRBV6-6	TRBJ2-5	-	TGTGCCAGCAGCTACCAAGAGACCCAGTACTTC	CASSYQETQYF
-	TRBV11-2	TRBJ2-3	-	TGTGCCAGCAGCATAGGGATTGGTAACACAGATACGCAGTATTTT	CASSIGIGNTDTQYF
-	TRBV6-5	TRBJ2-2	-	TGTGCCAGCAGTTACGCAGCGGGCACCGGGGAGCTGTTTTTT	CASSYAAGTGELFF
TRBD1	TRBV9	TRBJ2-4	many	TGTGCCAGCAGCGTAGGCGGGGGACAGGGAAACATTCAGTACTTC	CASSVGGGQGNIQYF
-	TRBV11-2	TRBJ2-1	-	TGTGCCAGCAGCTTAAGAGCCAATGAGCAGTTCTTC	CASSLRANEQFF
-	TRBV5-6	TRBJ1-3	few	TGTGCCAGTAGGCGTGGGGTTCGAAACACCATATATTTT	CASRRGVRNTIYF
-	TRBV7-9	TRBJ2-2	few	TGTGCCAGCAGCAAGGAGACAAACACCGGGGAGCTGTTTTTT	CASSKETNTGELFF
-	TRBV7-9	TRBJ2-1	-	TGTGCCAGCAACTCACGGACGGAGTACAATGAGCAGTTCTTC	CASNSRTEYNEQFF
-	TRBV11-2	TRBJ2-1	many	TGTGCCAGCAGCTTACGGAGGCAGGGGAGCAATGAGCAGTTCTTC	CASSLRRQGSNEQFF
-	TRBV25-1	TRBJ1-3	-	TGTGCCAGCAGGAGAGGAGGATACTCTGGAAACACCATATATTTT	CASRRGGYSGNTIYF
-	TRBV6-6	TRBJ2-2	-	TGTGCCAGCAGAATCACTATAAACACCGGGGAGCTGTTTTTT	CASRITINTGELFF
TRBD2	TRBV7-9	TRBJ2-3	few	TGTGCCAGCAGCTTATACGGACTAGCGGGAGGCTTGGATACGCAGTATTTT	CASSLYGLAGGLDTQYF
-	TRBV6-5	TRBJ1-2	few	TGTGCCAGCAGTCAGGGCTATGGCTACACCTTC	CASSQGYGYTF
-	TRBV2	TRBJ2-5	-	TGTGCCAGCAGCGCGGGCTTGAAAGAGACCCAGTACTTC	CASSAGLKETQYF
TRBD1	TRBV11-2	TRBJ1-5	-	TGTGCCAGCAGCTTAGGCGCGGGACAGGGGAATCAGCCCCAGCATTTT	CASSLGAGQGNQPQHF
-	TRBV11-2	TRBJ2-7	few	TGTGCCAGCAGCTTAGATCTGGTCCTGATCTACGAGCAGTACTTC	CASSLDLVLIYEQYF
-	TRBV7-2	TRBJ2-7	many	TGTGCCAGCAGCCGCGACGACGGATACGAGCAGTACTTC	CASSRDDGYEQYF
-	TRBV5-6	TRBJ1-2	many	TGTGCCAGCGAATATACTCACGCTAACTATGGCTACACCTTC	CASEYTHANYGYTF
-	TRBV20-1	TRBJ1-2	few	TGCTCGGCCAGGGACGTTAGGGGCTACACCTTC	CSARDVRGYTF
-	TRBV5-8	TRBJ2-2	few	TGTGCCAGCAGCCACGACAGTCGGAACACCGGGGAGCTGTTTTTT	CASSHDSRNTGELFF
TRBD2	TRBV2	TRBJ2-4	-	TGTGCCAGCAGGGATGGACTAGCGGGTCGAGCCAAAAACATTCAGTACTTC	CASRDGLAGRAKNIQYF
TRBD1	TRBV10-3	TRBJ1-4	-	TGTGCCATCAGTGACAACAGGGGGACTAATGAAAAACTGTTTTTT	CAISDNRGTNEKLFF
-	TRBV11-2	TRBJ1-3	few	TGTGCCAGCAGCTTAGTAGGCAGAGGAAACACCATATATTTT	CASSLVGRGNTIYF
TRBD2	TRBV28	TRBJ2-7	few	TGTGCCAGCAGTTTGGGGGGGAGTAGCGGAAGCTCCTACGAGCAGTACTTC	CASSLGGSSGSSYEQYF
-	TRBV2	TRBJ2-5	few	TGTGCCAGCAGTGAATCGATGAGGGAGACCCAGTACTTC	CASSESMRETQYF
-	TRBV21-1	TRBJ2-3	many	TGTGCCAGCCGGTCCTTTTTAGCGGGAGGCCGCAGGGATACGCAGTATTTT	CASRSFLAGGRRDTQYF
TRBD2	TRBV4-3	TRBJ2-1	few	TGCGCCAGCAGCCAGGTACAAGGACTAGTTGAGTTCTTC	CASSQVQGLVEFF
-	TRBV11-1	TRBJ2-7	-	TGTGCCAGCAGCTTAGGCGGGAACTCCTACGAGCAGTACTTC	CASSLGGNSYEQYF
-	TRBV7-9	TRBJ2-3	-	TGTGCCAGCAGCCGAGGACAAGGCACAGATACGCAGTATTTT	CASSRGQGTDTQYF
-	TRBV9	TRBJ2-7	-	TGTGCCAGCAGCGTACTGCAGAACGTCTACGAGCAGTACTTC	CASSVLQNVYEQYF
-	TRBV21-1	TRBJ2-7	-	TGTGCCAGCAGCAAAGTGGGGAAGGAGCAGTACTTC	CASSKVGKEQYF
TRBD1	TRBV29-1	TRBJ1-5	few	TGCAGCGCCGAGACAGGGTGGGATCAGCCCCAGCATTTT	CSAETGWDQPQHF
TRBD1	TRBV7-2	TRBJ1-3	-	TGTGCCAGCAGCCTACAGGGGCACACCATATATTTT	CASSLQGHTIYF
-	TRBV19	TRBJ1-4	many	TGTGCCAGTAGCCAGGAATATTCAGTTGGTGAAAAACTGTTTTTT	CASSQEYSVGEKLFF
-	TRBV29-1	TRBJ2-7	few	TGCAGCGTTGGGGCAGGGGGGGACGAGCAGTACTTC	CSVGAGGDEQYF
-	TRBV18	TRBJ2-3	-	TGTGCCAGCTCACCACAGCCAGATACGCAGTATTTT	CASSPQPDTQYF
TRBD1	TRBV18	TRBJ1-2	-	TGTGCCAGCTCTCCAATCGGACAGGGATATGGCTACACCTTC	CASSPIGQGYGYTF
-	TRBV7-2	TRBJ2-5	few	TGTGCCAGCAGCTTAGGACGGACAGTTCGGGAGACCCAGTACTTC	CASSLGRTVRETQYF
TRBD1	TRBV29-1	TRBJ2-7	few	TGCAGCGCGCAGACAGGGAACGAGCAGTACTTC	CSAQTGNEQYF